The 18 T cell receptor beta chains reported below all come from one sample, sequenced in a study of OX40 agonist ivuxolimab in advanced cancers. Library preparation used the immunoSEQ multiplex PCR assay. TCRdb took this table from immuneACCESS and kept in-frame rearrangements with V and J called. Such tables lack part of the clones; where checked against another copy, unresolved V genes explain under half of the gap, and the rest is unexplained. The sample table lists roughly 71,000 clones, 70% to 80% of them with a count of one. The ten largest clones take up roughly 1.6% of the sample. The specimen was CD4+ or CD8+ T cells sorted from blood, collected in a trial of the OX40 agonist ivuxolimab. These receptors were taken from an adult with an advanced solid tumor such as melanoma, head and neck, liver or kidney cancer.

This clone has a single count. The chain joins TRBV5-1 to TRBJ2-7; 10 nucleotides agree with TRBD1. CDR3 size: 13 residues. CDR1 and CDR2 from the germline V gene are SGHRS and YFSETQ. V lost 6 bases and J lost 4; bases outside the gene matches: 4. Written as DNA, the CDR3 is TGCGCCAGCACCGAGGGACAGGGGTACGAGCAGTACTTC. Translation gives CASTEGQGYEQYF.

V and J are TRBV11-2 and TRBJ2-3, with 12 bases that match TRBD2. Per the germline V gene, CDR1 is SGHAT and CDR2 is FQNNGV. CDR3 size: 15 residues. Germline trimming cut 5 bases from V and 11 bases from J; bases unmatched to any gene: 11. This CDR3 is CASSPLAGGTVVQYF. CDR3 nucleotides: TGTGCCAGCAGCCCACTAGCGGGGGGCACGGTCGTGCAGTATTTT.

The chain carries TRBV11-2 and TRBJ2-5; D tentatively reads TRBD1 or TRBD2 (6 bases each). V lost 4 bases to trimming and J lost 4 bases, with 16 bases between them. The CDR3 sequence is 15 residues long. CDR1 is SGHAT, CDR2 FQNNGV, per germline. The CDR3 DNA reads TGTGCCAGCAGCTCGGGGGCGGCGAGGGGAGAGACCCAGTACTTC. Translating it yields CASSSGAARGETQYF.

This chain joins TRBV30 and TRBJ2-3; D uncertain. Trimming cost V 2 bases and J 1 base, with 13 bases left between them. Germline assignment: CDR1 GTSNPN and CDR2 SVGIG (reference sequence). This CDR3 has 15 amino acids. The CDR3 bases are TGTGCCTGGAGTCCCAAAGGTTATCGCACAGATACGCAGTATTTT. Translated: CAWSPKGYRTDTQYF. Full variable domain (outside the CDR3, taken from reference TRBV30 and TRBJ2-3): SQTIHQWPATLVQPVGSPLSLECTVEGTSNPNLYWYRQAAGRGLQLLFYSVGIGQISSEVPQNLSASRPQDRQFILSSKKLLLSDSGFYLCAWSPKGYRTDTQYFGPGTRLTVL.

This sequence joins TRBV20-1 and TRBJ1-1; D ambiguous. V lost 5 bases to trimming and J lost 1 base, with 5 bases between them. CDR3 length equals 11 residues. Germline V gene lookup returns CDR1 DFQATT and CDR2 SNEGSKA (reference sequence). The CDR3 DNA reads as TGCAGTGCTTATAAGAACACTGAAGCTTTCTTT. Encoded protein: CSAYKNTEAFF.

The sample holds a few counts of this clone. This chain uses TRBV19 with TRBJ2-7; possibly TRBD2 for D (6 bases). Germline CDR1 reads LNHDA; CDR2 reads SQIVND (reference sequence). This CDR3 comprises 14 residues. With 4 bases removed from V and 5 bases from J, the gap between germline ends came to 15 bases. The chain's CDR3 is CASSTERGIDEQYF. CDR3 DNA sequence: TGTGCCAGTAGTACCGAACGGGGGATCGACGAGCAGTACTTC.

This clone showed up just a few times. The chain employs TRBV2 and TRBJ1-5; D is possibly TRBD1 (6 bases). Germline loops: CDR1 SNHLY, CDR2 FYNNEI. The CDR3 sequence is 14 residues long. The V end lost 6 bases, the J end lost 1 base, and 10 bases lay between the germline ends. The DNA for the CDR3 is TGTGCCAGCAGAGCAGGGGCGAGCAATCAGCCCCAGCATTTT. Residues: CASRAGASNQPQHF.

The gene calls are TRBV27 and TRBJ2-6; D gene ambiguous. The CDR3 is made up of 13 amino acids. CDR1 is MNHEY and CDR2 is SMNVEV in the germline V gene (reference sequence). V was clipped by 3 bases and J by 4 bases, with 4 bases between them. Here the CDR3 DNA reads TGTGCCAGCAGTTTCGAAGGGGCCAACGTCCTGACTTTC. Protein: CASSFEGANVLTF. The full variable domain, rest sourced from reference TRBV27 and TRBJ2-6, is EAQVTQNPRYLITVTGKKLTVTCSQNMNHEYMSWYRQDPGLGLRQIYYSMNVEVTDKGDVPEGYKVSRKEKRNFPLILESPSPNQTSLYFCASSFEGANVLTFGAGSRLTVL.

The chain employs TRBV28 and TRBJ1-2; D is undetermined. CDR3 size: 14 residues. Trimming took off 6 bases at V and 0 bases at J, with 11 bases between the two ends. Germline V gene data show CDR1 as MDHEN and CDR2 as SYDVKM. The CDR3 is CASRSSAANYGYTF. CDR3 sequence (DNA): TGTGCCAGCAGGTCGTCGGCAGCTAACTATGGCTACACCTTC.

The CDR3 DNA reads as TGTGCCAGCAGTTTCCCATTATCTAGCACAGATACGCAGTATTTT. Protein: CASSFPLSSTDTQYF. The chain is built from TRBV28 and TRBJ2-3; D not resolved. The CDR3 has 15 residues. V lost 3 bases and J 0 bases, leaving 10 bases between the germline ends. The germline gives CDR1 MDHEN, CDR2 SYDVKM.

V gene TRBV27 combines with J gene TRBJ1-1, with D hard to call. Looked up from germline, CDR1 is MNHEY and CDR2 is SMNVEV (reference sequence). V was pared by 4 bases and J by 1 base, with 19 bases between. The CDR3 has 17 residues. CDR3 in DNA: TGTGCCAGCAGTTCGCACCCGTCAAAACAGACGAACACTGAAGCTTTCTTT. It codes for CASSSHPSKQTNTEAFF.

V and J are TRBV28 and TRBJ1-1; D is unresolved. Trimming left V 3 bases short and J 1 base short, with 21 bases between. The germline CDR1 and CDR2 sequences are MDHEN and SYDVKM. This CDR3 has 18 amino acids. Here the CDR3 DNA reads TGTGCCAGCAGTTTGTACTACCAGTTTGGCCACACGAACACTGAAGCTTTCTTT. Translation: CASSLYYQFGHTNTEAFF.

A word on this clone: Compared with germline, one end of the junction differs, possibly owing to a read error. This chain uses TRBV2 with TRBJ2-6; tentatively, D is TRBD1 or TRBD2 (5 bases each). This CDR3 region has 17 residues. Germline V gene lookup returns CDR1 SNHLY and CDR2 FYNNEI. This CDR3 is CASSLGVQISGADVLTF. For the CDR3, the DNA is TGTGCCAGCAGTTTGGGGGTTCAAATTTCTGGGGCCGACGTCCTGACTTTC.

V usage is TRBV6-1 and J usage is TRBJ1-3, with D tentatively TRBD1 (5 bases). Trimming removed 1 base from V and 0 bases from J, with 13 bases in between. The germline gives CDR1 MNHNS, CDR2 SASEGT. The CDR3 extends over 17 amino acids. The CDR3 here is CASSEDIAGHSGNTIYF. Here the CDR3 DNA reads TGTGCCAGCAGTGAAGACATCGCAGGACACTCTGGAAACACCATATATTTT.

The gene calls are TRBV28 and TRBJ2-7; D may be TRBD1 or TRBD2 (7 bases each). This CDR3 is 14 amino acids long. V shed 6 bases and J shed 1 base, with 13 bases lying between them. Per the germline V gene, CDR1 is MDHEN and CDR2 is SYDVKM. CDR3: CASRDQGGSYEQYF. DNA for the CDR3: TGTGCCAGCAGGGATCAGGGGGGGTCCTACGAGCAGTACTTC.

Concerning this clone: Distinct nucleotide sequences in the sample also encode this CDR3. The rearrangement joins TRBV6-5 to TRBJ1-2; 7 positions match TRBD1. The ends lost 6 bases at V and 5 bases at J; junction bases unmatched: 0. Germline V lookup: CDR1 MNHEY, CDR2 SVGAGI. This CDR3 is 11 amino acids long. CDR3 nucleotides: TGTGCCAGCAGCAGGGGGTATGGCTACACCTTC. Residues: CASSRGYGYTF.

V is TRBV9 and J is TRBJ2-1; D not certain. The CDR3 is 15 amino acids. Germline V CDR1 and CDR2: SGDLS, YYNGEE. Trimming shortened V by 0 bases and J by 4 bases, and 11 bases separated the two germline ends. The CDR3, as DNA: TGTGCCAGCAGCGTAGTCAGCGTAGAATACAATGAGCAGTTCTTC. Protein sequence: CASSVVSVEYNEQFF.

V is TRBV5-6 and J is TRBJ1-1; 8 bases fit TRBD1. The CDR3 extends over 15 amino acids. Germline-derived CDR1 and CDR2 are SGHDT and YYEEEE. V gave up 4 bases and J gave up 7 bases; unmatched junction bases: 12. In DNA form, the CDR3 reads TGTGCCAGCAGCCAGTTGGACAGGGAGACGGGTGAAGCTTTCTTT. This gives the protein CASSQLDRETGEAFF.